This TCR beta chain was documented in a study of cytomegalovirus exposure and HLA in healthy donors. General study findings and limits: Later analysis suggested links between common viral pathogens and several top significant clusters. It was 150 to 200 TCR beta chains that were listed as cytomegalovirus-associated.

The PCR had 60 Vbeta and 13 Jbeta primers. The repertoire was sequenced with immunoSEQ multiplex PCR; TCRdb's copy has only in-frame clones and lacks some. The sample includes about 130,000 clones, roughly 10% of them seen just once. This clone was observed a few times. Its antigen remains unknown. Looked up from germline, CDR1 is ENHRY and CDR2 is SYGVKD. The V and J ends lost 5 bases and 2 bases respectively, with 8 bases between them. This CDR3 comprises 13 residues. The specimen was PBMCs. The TCR comes from a man aged 45-65 years in good health and CMV-seronegative. The chain links TRBV10-3 to TRBJ2-3, with D tentatively TRBD2 (5 bases). This CDR3 is CAISRTYTDTQYF. CDR3 sequence (DNA): TGTGCCATCAGTAGGACTTACACAGATACGCAGTATTTT.